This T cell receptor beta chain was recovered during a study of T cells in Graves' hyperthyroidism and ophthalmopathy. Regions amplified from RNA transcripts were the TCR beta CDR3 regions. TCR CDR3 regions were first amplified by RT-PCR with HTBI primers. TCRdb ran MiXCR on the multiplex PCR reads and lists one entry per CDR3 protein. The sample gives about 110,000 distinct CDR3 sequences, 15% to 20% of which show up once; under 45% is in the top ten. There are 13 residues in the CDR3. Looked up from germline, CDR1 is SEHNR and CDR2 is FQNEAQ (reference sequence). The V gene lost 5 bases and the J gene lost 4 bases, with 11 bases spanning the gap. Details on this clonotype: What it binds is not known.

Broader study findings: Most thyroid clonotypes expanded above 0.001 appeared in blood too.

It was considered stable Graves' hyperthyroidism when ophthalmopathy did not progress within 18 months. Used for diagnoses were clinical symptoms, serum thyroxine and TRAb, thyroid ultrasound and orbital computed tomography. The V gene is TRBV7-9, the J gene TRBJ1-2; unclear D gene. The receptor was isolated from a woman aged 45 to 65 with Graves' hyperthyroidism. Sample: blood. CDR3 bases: TGTGCCAGCAGCAAAGACTTGGCCTATGGCTACACCTTC. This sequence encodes CASSKDLAYGYTF.